This T cell receptor (beta chain) was observed in a study of blood T cell repertoires in COVID-19. Study as a whole: The study drew acute and convalescent COVID-19 samples from the United States, Italy and Spain. Nucleic acid was either cDNA or gDNA, and it came from T cells, B-cell-depleted T cells, or PBMCs.

In the authors' workflow: Reference gene primer amplification gave estimated nucleated cell counts. The repertoire was sequenced with immunoSEQ multiplex PCR; TCRdb's copy has only in-frame clones and lacks some. V and J calls and clone size are those listed in that table; D and trimming were worked out from the DNA. The sample has some 230,000 clones; roughly 90% are singletons. Trimming took off 5 bases at V and 14 bases at J, with 22 bases between the two ends. CDR1 MNHEY and CDR2 SMNVEV come from the germline V gene (reference sequence). This CDR3 has 15 amino acids. The sequencing sample was made of peripheral blood. The origin of this receptor is a man aged 25-45 years who had recovered from COVID-19. The rearrangement links TRBV27 to TRBJ1-6; no reliable D call. CDR3 loop: CASSPSGDKGGSLHF. DNA of the CDR3: TGTGCCAGCAGTCCTTCCGGGGATAAGGGTGGGTCCCTCCACTTT.